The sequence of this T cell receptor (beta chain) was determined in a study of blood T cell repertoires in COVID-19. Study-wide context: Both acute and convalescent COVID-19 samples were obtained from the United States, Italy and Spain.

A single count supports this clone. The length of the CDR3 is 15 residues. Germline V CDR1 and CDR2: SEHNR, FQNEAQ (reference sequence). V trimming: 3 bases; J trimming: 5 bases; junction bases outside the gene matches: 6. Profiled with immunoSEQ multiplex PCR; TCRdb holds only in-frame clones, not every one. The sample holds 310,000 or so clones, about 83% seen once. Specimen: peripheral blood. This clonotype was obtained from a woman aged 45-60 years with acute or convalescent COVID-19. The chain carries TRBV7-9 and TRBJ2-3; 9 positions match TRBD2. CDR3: CASSLGLAPGDTQYF. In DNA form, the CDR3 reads TGTGCCAGCAGCTTGGGACTAGCCCCAGGAGATACGCAGTATTTT.